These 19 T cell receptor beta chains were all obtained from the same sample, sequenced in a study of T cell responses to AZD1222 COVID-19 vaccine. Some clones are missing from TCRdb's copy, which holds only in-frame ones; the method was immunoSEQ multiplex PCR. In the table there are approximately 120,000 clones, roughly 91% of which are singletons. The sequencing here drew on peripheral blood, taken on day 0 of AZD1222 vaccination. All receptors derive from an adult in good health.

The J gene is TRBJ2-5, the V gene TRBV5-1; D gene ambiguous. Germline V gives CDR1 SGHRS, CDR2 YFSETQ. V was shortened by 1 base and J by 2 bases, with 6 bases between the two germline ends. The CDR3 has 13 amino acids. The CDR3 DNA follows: TGCGCCAGCAGCTTGAGGATGCAAGAGACCCAGTACTTC. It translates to CASSLRMQETQYF.

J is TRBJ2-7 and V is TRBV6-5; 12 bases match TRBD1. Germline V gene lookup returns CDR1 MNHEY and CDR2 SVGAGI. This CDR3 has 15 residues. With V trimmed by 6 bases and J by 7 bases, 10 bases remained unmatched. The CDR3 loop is CASRGSGQGAGEQYF. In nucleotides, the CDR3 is TGTGCCAGCAGGGGCTCGGGACAGGGGGCGGGGGAGCAGTACTTC.

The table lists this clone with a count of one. CDR3 coding DNA: TGTGCCAGCAGTGCCGGGGAAACCAGAGGAGGCTACACCTTC. This translates into CASSAGETRGGYTF. The V and J genes are TRBV9 and TRBJ1-2; no reliable D call. Trimming took off 5 bases at V and 8 bases at J, with 19 bases between the two ends. The CDR3 totals 14 residues. CDR1 is SGDLS, CDR2 YYNGEE, per germline.

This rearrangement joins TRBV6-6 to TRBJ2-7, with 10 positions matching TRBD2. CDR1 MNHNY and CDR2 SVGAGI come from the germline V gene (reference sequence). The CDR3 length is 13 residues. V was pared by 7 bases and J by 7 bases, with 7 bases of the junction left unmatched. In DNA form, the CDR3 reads TGTGCCAGCACTAGAGGACTAGCGGAGGAGCAGTACTTC. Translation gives CASTRGLAEEQYF.

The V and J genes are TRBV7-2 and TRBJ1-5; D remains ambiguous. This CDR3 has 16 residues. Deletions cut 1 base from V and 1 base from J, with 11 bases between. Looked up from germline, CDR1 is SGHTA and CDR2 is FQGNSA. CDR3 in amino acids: CASSLGRAGSNQPQHF. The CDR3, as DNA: TGTGCCAGCAGCTTAGGTCGAGCGGGGAGCAATCAGCCCCAGCATTTT.

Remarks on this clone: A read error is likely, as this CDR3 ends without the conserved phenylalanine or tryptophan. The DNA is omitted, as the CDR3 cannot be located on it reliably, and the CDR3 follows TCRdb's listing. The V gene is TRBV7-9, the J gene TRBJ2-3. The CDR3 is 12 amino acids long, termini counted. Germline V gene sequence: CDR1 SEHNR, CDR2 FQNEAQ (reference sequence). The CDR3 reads CASSSGGYWREA.

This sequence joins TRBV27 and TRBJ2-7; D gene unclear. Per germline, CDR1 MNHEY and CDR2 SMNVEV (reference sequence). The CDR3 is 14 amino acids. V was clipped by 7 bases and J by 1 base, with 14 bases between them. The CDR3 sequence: CASKPQEMSYEQYF. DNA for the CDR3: TGTGCCAGCAAGCCCCAGGAGATGTCCTACGAGCAGTACTTC.

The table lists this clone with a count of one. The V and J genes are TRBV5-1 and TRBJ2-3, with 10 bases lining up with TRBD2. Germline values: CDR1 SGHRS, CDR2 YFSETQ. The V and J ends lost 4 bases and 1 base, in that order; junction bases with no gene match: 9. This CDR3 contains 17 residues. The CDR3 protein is CASSPRASGRGTDTQYF. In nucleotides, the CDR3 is TGCGCCAGCAGCCCACGGGCTAGCGGGAGAGGCACAGATACGCAGTATTTT. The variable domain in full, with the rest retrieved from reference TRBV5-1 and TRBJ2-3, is KAGVTQTPRYLIKTRGQQVTLSCSPISGHRSVSWYQQTPGQGLQFLFEYFSETQRNKGNFPGRFSGRQFSNSRSEMNVSTLELGDSALYLCASSPRASGRGTDTQYFGPGTRLTVL.

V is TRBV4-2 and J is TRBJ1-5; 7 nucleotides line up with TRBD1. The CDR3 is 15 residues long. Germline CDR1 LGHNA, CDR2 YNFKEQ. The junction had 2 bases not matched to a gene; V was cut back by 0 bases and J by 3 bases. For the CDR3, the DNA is TGTGCCAGCAGCCAAGAGGGACAGTCCAATCAGCCCCAGCATTTT. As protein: CASSQEGQSNQPQHF.

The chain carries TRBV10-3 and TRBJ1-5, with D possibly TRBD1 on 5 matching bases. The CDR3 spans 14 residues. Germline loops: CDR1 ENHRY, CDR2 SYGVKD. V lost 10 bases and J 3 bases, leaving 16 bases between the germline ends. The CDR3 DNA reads TGTGCCAGTTCCAGGGAGAGGAACAATCAGCCCCAGCATTTT. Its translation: CASSRERNNQPQHF.

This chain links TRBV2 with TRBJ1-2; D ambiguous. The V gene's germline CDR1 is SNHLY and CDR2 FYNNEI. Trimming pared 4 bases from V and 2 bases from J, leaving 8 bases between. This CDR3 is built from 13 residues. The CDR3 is CASSVGRNYGYTF. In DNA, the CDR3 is TGTGCCAGCAGTGTAGGCAGGAACTATGGCTACACCTTC.

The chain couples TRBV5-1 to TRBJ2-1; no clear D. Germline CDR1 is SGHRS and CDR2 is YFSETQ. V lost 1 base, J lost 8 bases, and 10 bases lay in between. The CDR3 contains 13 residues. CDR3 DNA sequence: TGCGCCAGCAGCTTGAAGTCTCATCATGAGCAGTTCTTC. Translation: CASSLKSHHEQFF.

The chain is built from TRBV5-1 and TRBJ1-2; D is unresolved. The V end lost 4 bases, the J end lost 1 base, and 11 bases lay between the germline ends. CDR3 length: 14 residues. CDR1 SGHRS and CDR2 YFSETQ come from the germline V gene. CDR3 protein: CASSPREVNYGYTF. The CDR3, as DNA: TGCGCCAGCAGCCCCCGGGAAGTTAACTATGGCTACACCTTC.

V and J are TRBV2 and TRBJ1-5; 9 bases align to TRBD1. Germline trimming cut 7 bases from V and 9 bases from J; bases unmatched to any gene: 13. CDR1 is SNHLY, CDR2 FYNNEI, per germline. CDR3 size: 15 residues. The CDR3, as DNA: TGTGCCAGCAATCGCGACGGGACAGGGTTTGGGCCCCAGCATTTT. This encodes CASNRDGTGFGPQHF.

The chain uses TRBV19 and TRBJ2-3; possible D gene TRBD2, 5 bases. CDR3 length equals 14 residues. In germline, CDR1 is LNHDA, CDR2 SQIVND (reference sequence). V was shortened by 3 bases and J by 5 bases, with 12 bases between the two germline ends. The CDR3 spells CASSMDLARDTQYF. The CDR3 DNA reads TGTGCCAGTAGTATGGATCTAGCCAGAGATACGCAGTATTTT.

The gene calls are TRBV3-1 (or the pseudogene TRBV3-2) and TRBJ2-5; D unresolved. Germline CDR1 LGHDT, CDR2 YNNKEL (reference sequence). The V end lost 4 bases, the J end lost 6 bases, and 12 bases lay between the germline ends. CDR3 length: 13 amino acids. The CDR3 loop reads CASSPSAVKTQYF. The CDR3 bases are TGTGCCAGCAGCCCTTCGGCGGTAAAGACCCAGTACTTC.

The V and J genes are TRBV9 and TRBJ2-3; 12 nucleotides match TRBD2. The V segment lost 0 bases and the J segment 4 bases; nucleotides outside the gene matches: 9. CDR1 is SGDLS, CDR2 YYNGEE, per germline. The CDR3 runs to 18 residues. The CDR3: CASSVGLAGGRGPDTQYF. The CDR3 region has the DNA TGTGCCAGCAGCGTAGGGCTAGCGGGAGGGCGGGGGCCAGATACGCAGTATTTT.

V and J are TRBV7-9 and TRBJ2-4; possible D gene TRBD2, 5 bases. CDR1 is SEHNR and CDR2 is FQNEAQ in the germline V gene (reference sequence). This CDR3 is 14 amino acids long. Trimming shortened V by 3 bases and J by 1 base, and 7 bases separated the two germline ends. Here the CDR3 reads CASSLGEAKNIQYF. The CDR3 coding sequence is TGTGCCAGCAGCTTGGGAGAGGCCAAAAACATTCAGTACTTC.

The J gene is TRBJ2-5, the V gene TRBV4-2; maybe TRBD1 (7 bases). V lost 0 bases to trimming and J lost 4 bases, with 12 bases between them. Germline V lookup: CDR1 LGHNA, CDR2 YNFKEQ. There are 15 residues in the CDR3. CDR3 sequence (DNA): TGTGCCAGCAGCCAAGAAAGTCAGGGGGGAGAGACCCAGTACTTC. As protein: CASSQESQGGETQYF.